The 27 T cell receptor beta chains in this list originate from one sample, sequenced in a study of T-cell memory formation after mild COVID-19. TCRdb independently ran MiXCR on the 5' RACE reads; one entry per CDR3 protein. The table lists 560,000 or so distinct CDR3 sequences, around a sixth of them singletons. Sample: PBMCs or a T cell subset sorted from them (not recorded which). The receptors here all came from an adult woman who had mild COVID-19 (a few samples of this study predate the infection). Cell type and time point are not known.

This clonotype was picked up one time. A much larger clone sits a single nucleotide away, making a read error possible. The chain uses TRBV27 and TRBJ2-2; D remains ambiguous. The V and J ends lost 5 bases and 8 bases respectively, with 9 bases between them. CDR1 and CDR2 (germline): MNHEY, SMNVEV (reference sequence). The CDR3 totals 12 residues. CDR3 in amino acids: CASSPNRGELFF. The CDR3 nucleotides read TGTGCCAGCAGTCCCAACCGGGGGGAGCTGTTTTTT.

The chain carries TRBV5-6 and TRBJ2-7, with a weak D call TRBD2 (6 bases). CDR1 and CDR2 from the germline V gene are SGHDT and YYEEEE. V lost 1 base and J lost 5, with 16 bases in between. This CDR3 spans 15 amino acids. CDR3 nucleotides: TGTGCCAGCAGCTTGTGGAGGGGTAAGGTCCACGAGCAGTACTTC. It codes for CASSLWRGKVHEQYF.

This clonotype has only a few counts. The CDR3 reads CASSFRGGPSYNEQFF. In DNA form, the CDR3 reads TGCGCCAGCAGCTTTCGCGGGGGCCCATCCTACAATGAGCAGTTCTTC. The chain links TRBV5-1 to TRBJ2-1; maybe TRBD2 (7 bases). Trimming removed 2 bases from V and 1 base from J, with 13 bases in between. Germline V lookup: CDR1 SGHRS, CDR2 YFSETQ. This CDR3 has 16 residues.

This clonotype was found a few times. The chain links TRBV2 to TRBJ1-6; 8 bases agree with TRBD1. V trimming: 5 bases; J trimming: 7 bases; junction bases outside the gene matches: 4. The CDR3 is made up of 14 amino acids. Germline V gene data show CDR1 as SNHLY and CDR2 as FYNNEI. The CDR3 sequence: CASSTGGSNSPLHF. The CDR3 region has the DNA TGTGCCAGCAGTACAGGGGGTTCGAATTCACCCCTCCACTTT.

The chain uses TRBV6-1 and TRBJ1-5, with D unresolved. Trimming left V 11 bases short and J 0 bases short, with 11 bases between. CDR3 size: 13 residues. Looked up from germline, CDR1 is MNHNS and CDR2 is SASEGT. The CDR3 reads CASTVDSNQPQHF. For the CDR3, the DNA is TGTGCCTCGACTGTCGATAGCAATCAGCCCCAGCATTTT.

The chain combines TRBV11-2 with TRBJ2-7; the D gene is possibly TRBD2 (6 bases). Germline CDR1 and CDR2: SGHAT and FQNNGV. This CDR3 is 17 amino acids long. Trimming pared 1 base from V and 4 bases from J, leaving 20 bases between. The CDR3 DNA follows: TGTGCCAGCAGCTTAGTGGGAGGTCTTCCCGGGACTTACGAGCAGTACTTC. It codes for CASSLVGGLPGTYEQYF.

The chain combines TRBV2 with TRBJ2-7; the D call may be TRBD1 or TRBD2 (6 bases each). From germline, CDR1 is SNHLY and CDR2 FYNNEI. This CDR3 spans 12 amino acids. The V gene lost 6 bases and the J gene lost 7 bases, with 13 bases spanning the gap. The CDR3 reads CASRAGQIEQYF. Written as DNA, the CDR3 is TGTGCCAGCAGGGCGGGACAAATTGAGCAGTACTTC. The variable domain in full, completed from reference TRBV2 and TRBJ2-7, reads EPEVTQTPSHQVTQMGQEVILRCVPISNHLYFYWYRQILGQKVEFLVSFYNNEISEKSEIFDDQFSVERPDGSNFTLKIRSTKLEDSAMYFCASRAGQIEQYFGPGTRLTVT.

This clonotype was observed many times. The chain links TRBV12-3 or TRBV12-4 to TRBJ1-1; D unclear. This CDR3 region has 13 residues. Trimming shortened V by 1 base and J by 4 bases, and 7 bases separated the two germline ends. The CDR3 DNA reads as TGTGCCAGCAGTTTAGATCCGAGCACTGAAGCTTTCTTT. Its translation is CASSLDPSTEAFF.

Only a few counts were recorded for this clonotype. CDR3 bases: TGCAGTGCTAGAGATCCGACTAGCGGGAGTGATGAGCAGTTCTTC. Translated: CSARDPTSGSDEQFF. The J gene is TRBJ2-1, the V gene TRBV20-1, with TRBD2 matching over 12 bases. With 0 bases clipped from V and 8 bases from J, the junction kept 5 bases outside the gene matches. The CDR3 sequence is 15 residues long. Germline-derived CDR1 and CDR2 are DFQATT and SNEGSKA (reference sequence).

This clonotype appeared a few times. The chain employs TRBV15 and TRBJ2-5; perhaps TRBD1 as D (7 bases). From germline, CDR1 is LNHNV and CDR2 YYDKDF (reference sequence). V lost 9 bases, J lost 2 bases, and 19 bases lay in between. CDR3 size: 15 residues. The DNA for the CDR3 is TGTGCCACAGCGGACAGGAGGGGACCTCAAGAGACCCAGTACTTC. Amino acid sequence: CATADRRGPQETQYF.

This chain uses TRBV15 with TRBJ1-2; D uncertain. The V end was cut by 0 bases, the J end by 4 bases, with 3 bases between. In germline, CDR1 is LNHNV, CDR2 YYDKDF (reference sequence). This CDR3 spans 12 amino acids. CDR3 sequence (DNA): TGTGCCACCAGCAGAGATTCCTATGGCTACACCTTC. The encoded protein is CATSRDSYGYTF.

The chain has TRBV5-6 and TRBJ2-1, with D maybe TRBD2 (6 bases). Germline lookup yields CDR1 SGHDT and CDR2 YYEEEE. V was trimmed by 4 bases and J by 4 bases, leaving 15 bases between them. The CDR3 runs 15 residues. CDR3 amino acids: CASSPSGTPYNEQFF. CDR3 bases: TGTGCCAGCAGCCCATCCGGGACTCCGTACAATGAGCAGTTCTTC.

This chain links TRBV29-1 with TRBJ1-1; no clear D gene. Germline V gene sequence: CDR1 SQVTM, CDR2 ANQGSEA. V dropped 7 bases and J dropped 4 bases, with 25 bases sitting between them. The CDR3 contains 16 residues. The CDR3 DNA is TGCAGCGCCCTAGGGAGAGGGTCGTCAAGAGGCACTGAAGCTTTCTTT. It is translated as CSALGRGSSRGTEAFF.

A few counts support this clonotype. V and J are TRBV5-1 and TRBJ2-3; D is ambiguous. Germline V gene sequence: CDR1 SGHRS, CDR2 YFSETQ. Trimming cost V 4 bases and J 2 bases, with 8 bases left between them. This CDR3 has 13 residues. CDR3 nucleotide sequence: TGCGCCAGCAGCCCCGGACCCACAGATACGCAGTATTTT. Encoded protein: CASSPGPTDTQYF.

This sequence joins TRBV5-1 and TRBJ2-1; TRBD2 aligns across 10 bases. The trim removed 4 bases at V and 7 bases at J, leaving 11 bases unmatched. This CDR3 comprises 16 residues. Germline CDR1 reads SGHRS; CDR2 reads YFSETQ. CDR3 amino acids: CASSSLLAGDWNEQFF. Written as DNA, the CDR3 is TGCGCCAGCAGCAGCCTCCTAGCGGGGGATTGGAATGAGCAGTTCTTC.

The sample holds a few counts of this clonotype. The CDR3 sequence: CASSSDREGTEAFF. The CDR3 DNA follows: TGTGCCAGCAGCTCCGACAGGGAAGGCACTGAAGCTTTCTTT. V gene TRBV7-9 combines with J gene TRBJ1-1, with 7 bases aligning to TRBD1. Germline CDR1 SEHNR, CDR2 FQNEAQ (reference sequence). CDR3 length: 14 residues. J was trimmed by 4 bases and V by 4 bases; bases with no gene match: 6.

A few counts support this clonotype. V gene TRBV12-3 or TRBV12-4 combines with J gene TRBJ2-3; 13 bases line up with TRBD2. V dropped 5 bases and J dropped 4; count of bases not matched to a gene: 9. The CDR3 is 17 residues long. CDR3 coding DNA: TGTGCCAGCAGTCCAGGACTAGCGGGAGTTGGGGCAGATACGCAGTATTTT. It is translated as CASSPGLAGVGADTQYF.

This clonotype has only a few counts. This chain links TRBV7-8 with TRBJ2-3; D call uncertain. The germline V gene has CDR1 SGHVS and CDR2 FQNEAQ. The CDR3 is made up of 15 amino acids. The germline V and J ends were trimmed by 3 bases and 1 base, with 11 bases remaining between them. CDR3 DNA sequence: TGTGCCAGCAGCTTTTGGGATCGGGGCACAGATACGCAGTATTTT. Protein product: CASSFWDRGTDTQYF.

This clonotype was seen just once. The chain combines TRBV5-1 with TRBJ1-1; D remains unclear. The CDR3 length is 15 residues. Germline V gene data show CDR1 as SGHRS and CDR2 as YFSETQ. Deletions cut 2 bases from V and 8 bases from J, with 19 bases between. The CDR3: CASSFQYGNTIEAFF. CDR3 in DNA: TGCGCCAGCAGCTTCCAATACGGAAACACGATAGAAGCTTTCTTT.

CDR3 protein: CASISGATVAQPQHF. The CDR3 DNA reads as TGTGCCAGCATCTCCGGGGCCACCGTAGCCCAGCCCCAGCATTTT. The chain links TRBV9 to TRBJ1-5, with D possibly being TRBD1 (5 bases). CDR1 and CDR2 from the germline V gene are SGDLS and YYNGEE. The CDR3 totals 15 residues. The ends were cut back, 6 bases at V and 7 bases at J, with 20 bases in the middle. The full variable domain, completed using reference TRBV9 and TRBJ1-5, is DSGVTQTPKHLITATGQRVTLRCSPRSGDLSVYWYQQSLDQGLQFLIQYYNGEERAKGNILERFSAQQFPDLHSELNLSSLELGDSALYFCASISGATVAQPQHFGDGTRLSIL.

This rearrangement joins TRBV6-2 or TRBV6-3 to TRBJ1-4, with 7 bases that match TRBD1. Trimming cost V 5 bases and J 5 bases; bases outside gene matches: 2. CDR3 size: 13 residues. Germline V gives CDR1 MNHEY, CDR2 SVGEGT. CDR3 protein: CASSAQGNEKLFF. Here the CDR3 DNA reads TGTGCCAGCAGTGCACAGGGGAATGAAAAACTGTTTTTT.

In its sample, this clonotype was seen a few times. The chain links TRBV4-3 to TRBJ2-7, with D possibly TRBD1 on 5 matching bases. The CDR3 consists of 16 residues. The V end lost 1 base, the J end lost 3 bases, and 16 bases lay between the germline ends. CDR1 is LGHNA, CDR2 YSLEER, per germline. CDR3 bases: TGCGCCAGCAGCCAAGTTTACCAGGGTCAATACTACGAGCAGTACTTC. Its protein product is CASSQVYQGQYYEQYF.

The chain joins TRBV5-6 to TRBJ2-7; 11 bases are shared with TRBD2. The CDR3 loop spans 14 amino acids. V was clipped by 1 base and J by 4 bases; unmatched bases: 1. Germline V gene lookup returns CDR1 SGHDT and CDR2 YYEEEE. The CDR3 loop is CASSLPSGGYEQYF. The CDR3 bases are TGTGCCAGCAGCTTGCCTAGCGGGGGGTACGAGCAGTACTTC.

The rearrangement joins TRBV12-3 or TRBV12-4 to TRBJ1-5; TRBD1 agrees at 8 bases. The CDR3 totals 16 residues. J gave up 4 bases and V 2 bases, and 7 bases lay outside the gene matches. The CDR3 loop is CASSLLSTGGNQPQHF. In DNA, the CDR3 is TGTGCCAGCAGTTTACTAAGCACAGGGGGGAATCAGCCCCAGCATTTT.

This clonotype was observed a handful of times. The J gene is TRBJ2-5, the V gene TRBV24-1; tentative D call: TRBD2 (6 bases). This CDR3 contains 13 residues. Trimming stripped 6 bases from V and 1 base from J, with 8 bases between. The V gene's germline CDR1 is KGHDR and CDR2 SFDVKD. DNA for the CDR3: TGTGCCACCAGTTTGGGGGGCCAAGAGACCCAGTACTTC. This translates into CATSLGGQETQYF.

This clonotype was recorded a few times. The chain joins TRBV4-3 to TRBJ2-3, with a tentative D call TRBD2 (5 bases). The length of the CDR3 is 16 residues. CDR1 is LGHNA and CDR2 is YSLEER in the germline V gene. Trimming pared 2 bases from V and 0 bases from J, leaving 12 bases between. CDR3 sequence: CASSQSSATSTDTQYF. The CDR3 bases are TGCGCCAGCAGCCAAAGTAGCGCCACTAGCACAGATACGCAGTATTTT.

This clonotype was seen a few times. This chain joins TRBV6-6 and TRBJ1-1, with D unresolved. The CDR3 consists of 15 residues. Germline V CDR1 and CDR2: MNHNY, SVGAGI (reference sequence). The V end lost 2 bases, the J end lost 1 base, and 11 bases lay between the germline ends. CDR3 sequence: CASSYGQEWNTEAFF. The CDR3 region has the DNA TGTGCCAGCAGTTACGGGCAGGAGTGGAACACTGAAGCTTTCTTT.